The clone carrying this T cell receptor (beta chain) was seen a handful of times. Its specificity is not known. The sample comes from a study of CD8 T cells in ankylosing spondylitis. Overall study findings and caveats: About 8 highly homologous variants made up a TCR beta motif, and this motif appeared characteristic of ankylosing spondylitis blood. Before this, some motif variants had been reported in reactive arthritis synovial fluid and blood.

CDR3 size: 15 residues. CDR1 and CDR2 from the germline V gene are MGHRA and YSYEKL. V was trimmed by 1 base and J by 3 bases, leaving 13 bases between them. From the 5' RACE reads, TCRdb called clonotypes with MiXCR, one entry per CDR3 protein. The data contain 500,000 to 650,000 distinct CDR3 sequences, roughly 5.3% of them singletons. The rearrangement uses TRBV4-1 and TRBJ2-7; D unclear. The sequence came from a male donor with ankylosing spondylitis. Sequenced sample: blood, either unsorted or a sorted T cell fraction (not recorded which). The CDR3 sequence is CASSQGSVRHYEQYF. CDR3 bases: TGCGCCAGCAGCCAAGGGTCCGTCAGGCACTACGAGCAGTACTTC.